The present TCR beta chain was sequenced within a study of blood T cell repertoires in COVID-19. Clones were sequenced by immunoSEQ multiplex PCR, and TCRdb holds only the in-frame ones, with some missing. Altogether fewer than 650,000 clones are present, roughly nine tenths being singletons, with the ten largest covering roughly 8%. Sequencing was done on a sample of peripheral blood. The TCR comes from a woman between 45 and 60 years old with COVID-19, enrolled during active disease.

The CDR3, as DNA: TGTGCCAGCAGCCCTAGCGGGGGATTCTACGAGCAGTACTTC. The encoded protein is CASSPSGGFYEQYF. The chain joins TRBV2 to TRBJ2-7, with 10 bases that match TRBD2. The germline gives CDR1 SNHLY, CDR2 FYNNEI. The CDR3 is 14 amino acids. With V trimmed by 6 bases and J by 3 bases, 5 bases remained unmatched.